The 3 T cell receptor beta chains given below trace back to one sample, sequenced in a study of response to subunit inactivated influenza vaccine. Using its own MiXCR run on the RT-PCR reads, TCRdb lists one record per CDR3 protein. In the table there are about 310,000 distinct CDR3 sequences, about a fifth of which are singletons. The sequenced sample was PBMCs from blood, obtained 21 months after vaccination. All receptors derive from a man between 50 and 69 years old who received an inactivated influenza vaccine.

The CDR3 DNA reads TGCAGTGCTAGCAGAGTTAGCAATCAGCCCCAGCATTTT. Its protein is CSASRVSNQPQHF. The chain carries TRBV20-1 and TRBJ1-5; D is unclear. CDR3 length equals 13 residues. Germline values: CDR1 DFQATT, CDR2 SNEGSKA (reference sequence). Between the trimmed V and J ends, which lost 3 bases and 0 bases, there was a span of 6 bases.

On this clonotype itself: One end of the junction does not line up with germline, which may come from a read error. This chain joins TRBV28 and TRBJ2-1; the D is unclear. This CDR3 contains 15 residues. Germline CDR1 reads MDHEN; CDR2 reads SYDVKM. The CDR3 region is CAGSLRTGPYNEQFF. The CDR3 DNA follows: TGTGCCGGCAGTTTAAGGACGGGCCCCTACAATGAGCAGTTCTTC.

This chain links TRBV11-1 with TRBJ2-1; D gene unclear. V lost 2 bases, J lost 1 base, and 21 bases lay in between. Germline loops: CDR1 SGHAT, CDR2 FQDESV (reference sequence). There are 19 residues in the CDR3. The CDR3 DNA reads TGTGCCAGCAGCTTACGGAAGTTAGTGAGGCCTGAATCCTACAATGAGCAGTTCTTC. It codes for CASSLRKLVRPESYNEQFF. The entire variable domain, with the rest obtained from reference TRBV11-1 and TRBJ2-1, is as follows: EAEVAQSPRYKITEKSQAVAFWCDPISGHATLYWYRQILGQGPELLVQFQDESVVDDSQLPKDRFSAERLKGVDSTLKIQPAELGDSAMYLCASSLRKLVRPESYNEQFFGPGTRLTVL.